Below are 17 T cell receptor beta chains sequenced from a single sample in a study of Ad26.COV2.S vaccination and SARS-CoV-2 variants. TCRdb's copy holds only in-frame clones and misses some; the assay was immunoSEQ multiplex PCR. Among 350,000 to 500,000 clones listed, 90% were seen once. Treatment meaning: roughly 20 received Ad26.COV2.S at low or high dose, single or two shots; 5 received placebo; per-sample allocation not given. Collection of the samples took place on day 63 after the first injection of vaccine or placebo. This sample comprised peripheral blood, obtained in a trial of Ad26.COV2.S vaccine versus placebo. The receptors stem from a person aged 18-60 years who received the Ad26.COV2.S COVID-19 vaccine or a placebo.

This clone has just one count. The V and J genes are TRBV24-1 and TRBJ2-3; D not resolved. Trimming stripped 6 bases from V and 2 bases from J, with 11 bases between. Germline V gene lookup returns CDR1 KGHDR and CDR2 SFDVKD. The CDR3 has 14 amino acids. The CDR3 bases are TGTGCCACCAGTTTTACTGGCTCCACAGATACGCAGTATTTT. Translation: CATSFTGSTDTQYF.

The V call is TRBV3-1 (or the pseudogene TRBV3-2), the J call TRBJ1-2, with 8 bases aligning to TRBD1. The CDR3 length is 15 residues. The germline gives CDR1 LGHDT, CDR2 YNNKEL (reference sequence). The V gene end was trimmed by 2 bases and the J gene end by 1 base; junction bases not matched to a gene: 3. This CDR3 reads CASSQWDRSNYGYTF. DNA of the CDR3: TGTGCCAGCAGCCAATGGGACAGGAGTAACTATGGCTACACCTTC.

This chain joins TRBV27 and TRBJ2-7; tentative D call: TRBD2 (7 bases). CDR1 and CDR2 from the germline V gene are MNHEY and SMNVEV (reference sequence). The CDR3 length is 15 residues. V lost 6 bases and J lost 0, with 15 bases in between. CDR3 sequence reads: CASSAEGEGSYEQYF. In nucleotides, the CDR3 is TGTGCCAGCAGCGCGGAGGGGGAGGGCTCCTACGAGCAGTACTTC.

This clone was picked up one time. The chain couples TRBV18 to TRBJ2-7, with 7 bases that match TRBD2. This CDR3 comprises 17 residues. The V segment lost 2 bases and the J segment 2 bases; nucleotides outside the gene matches: 12. Germline lookup yields CDR1 KGHSH and CDR2 LQKENI. In nucleotides, the CDR3 is TGTGCCAGCTCACCAGTGGGTTCCGAGCGGGGCGCCTACGAGCAGTACTTC. Protein product: CASSPVGSERGAYEQYF.

This chain links TRBV7-6 with TRBJ1-6, with 9 bases lining up with TRBD1. This CDR3 is 15 amino acids long. Trimming cost V 1 base and J 7 bases; bases outside gene matches: 2. The germline CDR1 and CDR2 sequences are SGHVS and FNYEAQ. This CDR3 is CASSLEGTGNSPLHF. CDR3 nucleotide sequence: TGTGCCAGCAGCTTAGAAGGGACAGGGAATTCACCCCTCCACTTT.

The gene calls are TRBV11-2 and TRBJ2-1, with TRBD2 matching over 13 bases. After removal of 4 bases from V and 9 bases from J, the junction contained 6 bases not matched to a gene. This CDR3 contains 15 residues. The germline CDR1 and CDR2 sequences are SGHAT and FQNNGV. CDR3 coding DNA: TGTGCCAGCAGCTACACTAGCGGGAGGGCCTCTGAGCAGTTCTTC. It encodes CASSYTSGRASEQFF.

This clone was counted once. The chain couples TRBV9 to TRBJ2-3; 8 bases are a match to TRBD2. Trimming took 4 bases from V and 3 from J; bases not matched to a gene: 7. Germline CDR1 SGDLS, CDR2 YYNGEE. CDR3 size: 15 residues. The CDR3 reads CASSLPGGATDTQYF. The CDR3 nucleotides are TGTGCCAGCAGCCTCCCGGGGGGGGCGACAGATACGCAGTATTTT.

J is TRBJ2-5 and V is TRBV7-9, with D possibly matching TRBD2 (5 bases). This CDR3 has 15 residues. Trimming stripped 5 bases from V and 0 bases from J, with 13 bases between. Looked up from germline, CDR1 is SEHNR and CDR2 is FQNEAQ (reference sequence). CDR3 region: CASSPQDSNQETQYF. The CDR3 region has the DNA TGTGCCAGCAGCCCCCAGGACTCGAACCAAGAGACCCAGTACTTC.

The chain carries TRBV27 and TRBJ2-1, with TRBD2 matching over 9 bases. The CDR3 covers 13 residues. Germline CDR1 is MNHEY and CDR2 is SMNVEV (reference sequence). The V segment lost 8 bases and the J segment 6 bases; nucleotides outside the gene matches: 5. CDR3 sequence: CASLGGRANEQFF. The CDR3 coding sequence is TGTGCCAGCTTAGGCGGGAGGGCCAATGAGCAGTTCTTC.

The chain has TRBV4-3 and TRBJ2-1; tentatively, D is TRBD2 (6 bases). V lost 1 base to trimming and J lost 4 bases, with 11 bases between them. Germline loops: CDR1 LGHNA, CDR2 YSLEER. This CDR3 is built from 15 residues. CDR3 loop: CASSQGGTYYNEQFF. CDR3 in DNA: TGCGCCAGCAGCCAAGGCGGGACGTATTACAATGAGCAGTTCTTC.

This chain uses TRBV6-1 with TRBJ2-1, with no clear D. This CDR3 is 16 amino acids long. The germline V gene has CDR1 MNHNS and CDR2 SASEGT. Trimming took off 2 bases at V and 0 bases at J, with 11 bases between the two ends. The CDR3 nucleotides are TGTGCCAGCAGTGAATATCGAGTTAGCTCCTACAATGAGCAGTTCTTC. This codes for CASSEYRVSSYNEQFF.

The chain recombines TRBV15 with TRBJ2-7, with TRBD1 as a possible D gene (5 bases). Trimming cost V 1 base and J 2 bases, with 18 bases left between them. The CDR3 covers 17 residues. Germline V gives CDR1 LNHNV, CDR2 YYDKDF (reference sequence). The CDR3 here is CATSRVGQGNLPYEQYF. The CDR3 DNA sequence: TGTGCCACCAGCAGAGTGGGGCAGGGAAACCTACCCTACGAGCAGTACTTC. The full variable domain, rest sourced from reference TRBV15 and TRBJ2-7, is DAMVIQNPRYQVTQFGKPVTLSCSQTLNHNVMYWYQQKSSQAPKLLFHYYDKDFNNEADTPDNFQSRRPNTSFCFLDIRSPGLGDTAMYLCATSRVGQGNLPYEQYFGPGTRLTVT.

The CDR3 sequence is CASSLSTDTQYF. CDR3 in DNA: TGTGCCAGCAGCCTAAGCACAGATACGCAGTATTTT. V is TRBV7-8 and J is TRBJ2-3; no firm D call. Germline V gene lookup returns CDR1 SGHVS and CDR2 FQNEAQ. The V end was cut by 5 bases, the J end by 0 bases, with 3 bases between. This CDR3 contains 12 residues.

This clone was detected only a few times. The chain has TRBV3-1 (or the pseudogene TRBV3-2) and TRBJ1-5; D is ambiguous. V was clipped by 4 bases and J by 3 bases, with 10 bases between them. Germline-derived CDR1 and CDR2 are LGHDT and YNNKEL (reference sequence). The length of the CDR3 is 14 residues. The CDR3 sequence: CASSLREANQPQHF. CDR3 in DNA: TGTGCCAGCAGCCTTAGGGAGGCCAATCAGCCCCAGCATTTT.

The chain uses TRBV5-5 and TRBJ2-1; the D gene is possibly TRBD2 (6 bases). Germline CDR1 is SGHKS and CDR2 is YYEKEE (reference sequence). The CDR3 loop spans 16 amino acids. Trimming removed 0 bases at V and 7 bases at J, with 17 bases between. CDR3 region: CASSLVGTPGSNEQFF. For the CDR3, the DNA is TGTGCCAGCAGCTTGGTAGGGACTCCAGGCTCGAATGAGCAGTTCTTC. Full variable domain (rest looked up from reference TRBV5-5 and TRBJ2-1): DAGVTQSPTHLIKTRGQQVTLRCSPISGHKSVSWYQQVLGQGPQFIFQYYEKEERGRGNFPDRFSARQFPNYSSELNVNALLLGDSALYLCASSLVGTPGSNEQFFGPGTRLTVL.

The gene calls are TRBV4-2 and TRBJ2-7; D possibly corresponds to TRBD2 (5 bases). The CDR3 has 15 amino acids. Trimming stripped 1 base from V and 5 bases from J, with 15 bases between. Germline assignment: CDR1 LGHNA and CDR2 YNFKEQ. CDR3 in DNA: TGTGCCAGCAGCCAAGGTGGTGGGAGTGCCCACGAGCAGTACTTC. Translating gives CASSQGGGSAHEQYF.

The chain couples TRBV11-2 to TRBJ2-7; 8 nucleotides line up with TRBD1. This CDR3 has 15 residues. V dropped 1 base and J dropped 2; count of bases not matched to a gene: 4. Germline V gene data show CDR1 as SGHAT and CDR2 as FQNNGV. CDR3 protein: CASSLGDRGTYEQYF. CDR3 bases: TGTGCCAGCAGCTTAGGAGACAGGGGCACCTACGAGCAGTACTTC. Full variable domain (remainder filled in from reference TRBV11-2 and TRBJ2-7): EAGVAQSPRYKIIEKRQSVAFWCNPISGHATLYWYQQILGQGPKLLIQFQNNGVVDDSQLPKDRFSAERLKGVDSTLKIQPAKLEDSAVYLCASSLGDRGTYEQYFGPGTRLTVT.